This T cell receptor (beta chain) stems from a study of T cells expressing NK-cell markers. General study findings and limits: The same clonotypes also predominated in the CD3+CD56-NKG2C+ fraction of a few donors.

About this clonotype: Its antigen is as yet unknown.

The CDR3 is 14 amino acids. In germline, CDR1 is DFQATT, CDR2 SNEGSKA (reference sequence). TCRdb reprocessed the 5' RACE reads and reports one entry per CDR3 protein, with no DNA. The sample features a few hundred thousand distinct CDR3 sequences, with about 0.39% in its top ten. This TCR derives from a man between 18 and 29 years old in good health. The chain joins TRBV20-1 to TRBJ2-2. Material for sequencing was blood T cells: a sorted CD56 or NKG2C T cell subset, CD4+ or CD8+ T cells, or bulk PBMC T cells (not recorded which). The CDR3 is CSASWILNTGELFF.